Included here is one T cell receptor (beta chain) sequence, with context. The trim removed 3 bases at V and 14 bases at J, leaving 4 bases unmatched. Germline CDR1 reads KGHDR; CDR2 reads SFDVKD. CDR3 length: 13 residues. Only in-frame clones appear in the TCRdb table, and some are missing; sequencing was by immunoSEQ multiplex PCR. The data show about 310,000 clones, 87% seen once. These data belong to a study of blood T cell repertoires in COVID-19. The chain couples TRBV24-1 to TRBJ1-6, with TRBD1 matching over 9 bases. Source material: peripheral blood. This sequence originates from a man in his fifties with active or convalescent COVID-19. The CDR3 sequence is CATSDPGTGTLHF. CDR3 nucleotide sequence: TGTGCCACCAGTGATCCCGGGACAGGGACCCTCCACTTT.